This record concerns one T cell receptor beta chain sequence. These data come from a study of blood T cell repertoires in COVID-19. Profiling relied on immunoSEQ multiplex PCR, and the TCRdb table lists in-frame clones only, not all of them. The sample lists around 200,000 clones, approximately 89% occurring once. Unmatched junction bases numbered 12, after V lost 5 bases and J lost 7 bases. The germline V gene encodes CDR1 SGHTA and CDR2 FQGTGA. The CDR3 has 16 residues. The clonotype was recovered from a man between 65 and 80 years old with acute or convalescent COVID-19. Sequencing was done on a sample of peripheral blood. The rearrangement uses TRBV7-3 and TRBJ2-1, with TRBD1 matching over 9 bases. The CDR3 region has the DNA TGTGCCAGCAGCCAGGGGTCGGACAGGGGAGTGAATGAGCAGTTCTTC. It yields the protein CASSQGSDRGVNEQFF.